This T cell receptor beta chain comes out of a study of T cells in Graves' hyperthyroidism and ophthalmopathy (dated by TCRdb to between 2018 and 2021). With respect to the entire study: Peripheral blood samples were taken at the time of initial diagnosis, prior to any treatment. For training and testing, the approximately 97 patients in the discovery cohort were randomly divided in a 7:3 ratio. A discovery cohort of 95 to 100 patients, roughly 40 with Graves' ophthalmopathy and fewer than 65 with stable Graves' hyperthyroidism, was used to find distinguishing TCR V-J signatures. Prospective prediction of ophthalmopathy was tested in an independent validation cohort of some 19 hyperthyroidism patients and 15 to 17 patients who later progressed to ophthalmopathy. In addition, the study compared T-cell repertoires in thyroid tissue and in blood from six Graves' hyperthyroidism patients. The paper reports TCR Vbeta CDR3 sequencing of about 140 peripheral blood samples: around 45 ophthalmopathy, fewer than 85 hyperthyroidism and around 17 progressor patients. After sampling, hyperthyroidism patients received methimazole starting at 30 mg daily, and ophthalmopathy patients received high-dose intravenous methylprednisolone.

Results the study describes overall, beyond this receptor: Sample size was not statistically predetermined, and blinding of investigators to group allocation was not performed. Blood samples also contained most of the expanded thyroid clonotypes (frequency above 0.001), which suggests that blood repertoires may reflect thyroid immune responses. In validation, the model predicted progression to ophthalmopathy a median of 6.5 months before onset, with about 67% sensitivity and roughly 79% specificity. A model built on a 13 V-J signature distinguished ophthalmopathy from stable hyperthyroidism, reaching over 85% sensitivity and 81.08% specificity in cross-validation and 80%/75% in testing.

Stable Graves' hyperthyroidism was defined as no progression to ophthalmopathy during 18 months of follow-up. The hyperthyroidism patients were between 18 and 65 years old and newly diagnosed, with a disease duration of less than 2 months. Exclusion was applied to patients with uncontrolled infections, other autoimmune diseases, pregnancy or lactation. Clinical symptoms, serum thyroxine and TRAb, thyroid ultrasound, and orbital computed tomography formed the basis for the diagnoses. PBMCs were isolated from 7.5 to 10 ml of fresh peripheral blood by Ficoll-Paque density gradient centrifugation. Total RNA was extracted with Trizol reagent, and quality was checked on an Agilent 2100 Bioanalyzer. The CDR3 spans 14 residues, from the cysteine through the phenylalanine. Only the CDR3 region is kept as DNA, spanning 42 bases read in frame from base 1. CDR1 and CDR2 were assigned from the germline V gene as SGHAT and FQNNGV. A distance of 11 bases separates the germline ends of V and J, which lose 2 bases and 6 bases respectively.

The table lists this clonotype with many counts. The target of this receptor is not known. No clone much larger than this one lies a single base away; base qualities are absent. The TCR beta CDR3 regions were amplified from RNA transcripts. For the first round of RT-PCR on the TCR CDR3, the HTBI primer set was used together with the Qiagen OneStep RT-PCR kit. The libraries were constructed in a second round of multiplex PCR and then size-selected and purified. Libraries were sequenced paired-end with 100 bp reads on an Illumina HiSeq2000. In the paper's pipeline: SOAPnuke was used to process the raw data, removing reads that contained adapters or uncalled bases, had a mean Phred below 15, or lacked an exact match to the constant primer or identifier. High-quality paired reads were merged with COPE v1.2.5, and unique nucleotide sequences were defined as clonotypes. MiTCR v1.1 was used to align the clonotypes against IMGT TRBV, TRBD and TRBJ reference segments. Analysis was restricted to V-J combinations with a frequency above 0.0001, which covered just over 98% of repertoires. The TCS score was defined as the ratio of F50 (clonal expansion) to E x V (chaos), calculated using BLOSUM62-based TCRdist between CDR3 peptides within each V-J. Welch's t-statistics and random forest reduced several hundred V-J features to fewer than 15, which were used in a naive Bayes classifier (R e1071). The raw public reads went through TCRdb reprocessing: fastp at Q25, MiXCR clone calling, in-frame beta chains kept. A single entry per CDR3 protein holds the most common genes and DNA from its merged rows. TCRdb, rather than the study authors, made the V and J calls. In all, the sample holds fewer than 700,000 distinct CDR3 sequences, and under 20% of those were seen once. The top ten clonotypes cover approximately 3.9% of the sample.

Material for sequencing was blood. This clonotype originated in a woman aged 25 to 45 with Graves' hyperthyroidism. The V and J segments used are TRBV11-2 and TRBJ2-1, and perhaps TRBD1 as D gene, on 6 matching bases. The sequence in DNA is TGTGCCAGCAGCTTACAGGGGCCCCGCAATGAGCAGTTCTTC. This yields the protein CASSLQGPRNEQFF.